These 20 T cell receptor beta chains came from one sample sequenced in a study of T cells after yellow fever vaccination. TCRdb reprocessed the 5' RACE reads via MiXCR and lists one record per CDR3 protein. The data contain about 360,000 distinct CDR3 sequences, 6.2% of them seen just once; the ten biggest clones take up over 14%. Sequences were derived from PBMCs, sampled 5 days after the yellow fever booster vaccination. Receptors originate from a man between 25 and 39 years old who received the YFV17D yellow fever vaccine.

In its sample, this clonotype was seen a few times. The rearrangement uses TRBV4-2 and TRBJ2-2, with 11 bases that match TRBD2. Germline assignment: CDR1 LGHNA and CDR2 YNFKEQ. The CDR3 is made up of 18 amino acids. V lost 4 bases to trimming and J lost 5 bases; unmatched junction nucleotides: 12. CDR3 in amino acids: CASSPRTSGSPRTGELFF. Here the CDR3 DNA reads TGTGCCAGCAGCCCCAGGACTAGCGGGTCCCCTCGAACCGGGGAGCTGTTTTTT.

V is TRBV3-1 and J is TRBJ2-7; 14 bases align to TRBD2. The V gene end was trimmed by 11 bases and the J gene end by 5 bases; junction bases not matched to a gene: 20. The CDR3 has 18 residues. Germline V gene sequence: CDR1 LGHDT, CDR2 YNNKEL (reference sequence). The CDR3 region has the DNA TGTGCCTGCACCCGAAGACTAGCGGGAGGGCCCAGTCTCAACGAGCAGTACTTC. The encoded protein is CACTRRLAGGPSLNEQYF.

This clonotype was observed at least ten times. The chain links TRBV11-1 to TRBJ2-6; D is possibly TRBD1 (5 bases). Trimming took 7 bases from V and 0 from J, leaving 19 bases between them. The CDR3 length is 18 residues. CDR1 is SGHAT and CDR2 is FQDESV in the germline V gene (reference sequence). CDR3 sequence: CASTSDRASSSGANVLTF. The CDR3 coding sequence is TGTGCCAGCACCTCAGACAGAGCTTCTTCCTCTGGGGCCAACGTCCTGACTTTC.

There are many counts of this clonotype. The chain links TRBV7-2 to TRBJ2-4, with 16 nucleotides matching TRBD2. V shed 4 bases, J shed 8 bases, and the junction held 5 bases outside the gene matches. Germline loops: CDR1 SGHTA, CDR2 FQGNSA. The CDR3 covers 16 residues. The CDR3 reads CASSYGTSGRADIQYF. Here the CDR3 DNA reads TGTGCCAGCAGCTACGGGACTAGCGGGAGGGCAGACATTCAGTACTTC. Full variable domain (outside the CDR3, taken from reference TRBV7-2 and TRBJ2-4): GAGVSQSPSNKVTEKGKDVELRCDPISGHTALYWYRQSLGQGLEFLIYFQGNSAPDKSGLPSDRFSAERTGGSVSTLTIQRTQQEDSAVYLCASSYGTSGRADIQYFGAGTRLSVL.

This clonotype has a handful of counts. CDR3 protein: CSASWGIGGETQYF. For the CDR3, the DNA is TGCAGTGCTAGTTGGGGGATCGGAGGGGAGACCCAGTACTTC. The V gene is TRBV20-1, the J gene TRBJ2-5; D is perhaps TRBD2 (6 bases). Trimming removed 3 bases from V and 5 bases from J, with 16 bases in between. The V gene's germline CDR1 is DFQATT and CDR2 SNEGSKA (reference sequence). The CDR3 runs 14 residues.

This clonotype was found many times. The genes are TRBV20-1 and TRBJ2-1; no firm D call. Looked up from germline, CDR1 is DFQATT and CDR2 is SNEGSKA (reference sequence). This CDR3 comprises 11 residues. Trimming shortened V by 6 bases and J by 3 bases, and 6 bases separated the two germline ends. CDR3 in amino acids: CSAKNYNEQFF. The CDR3 DNA follows: TGCAGTGCCAAAAACTACAATGAGCAGTTCTTC.

The chain employs TRBV12-3 or TRBV12-4 and TRBJ2-1, with 10 bases identical to TRBD2. Losses at the gene ends were 4 bases for V and 7 bases for J; bases not matched to a gene: 7. The CDR3 covers 15 residues. The CDR3 sequence: CASSCEREGRNEQFF. As DNA, the CDR3 is TGTGCCAGCAGTTGTGAGCGGGAGGGCCGGAATGAGCAGTTCTTC.

This clonotype was counted between two and nine times. This chain joins TRBV29-1 and TRBJ2-3; unclear D gene. CDR1 is SQVTM, CDR2 ANQGSEA, per germline. CDR3 length: 15 amino acids. Trimming cost V 5 bases and J 2 bases, with 17 bases left between them. As DNA, the CDR3 is TGCAGCGTTTCCGGGCCACCATATACCACAGATACGCAGTATTTT. This gives the protein CSVSGPPYTTDTQYF.

This clonotype has ten or more counts. This rearrangement joins TRBV6-5 to TRBJ2-2; 9 bases are a match to TRBD1. J gave up 7 bases and V 2 bases, and 11 bases lay outside the gene matches. The CDR3 has 17 residues. In germline, CDR1 is MNHEY, CDR2 SVGAGI. The DNA for the CDR3 is TGTGCCAGCAGTTACAGCGGACAGGGGAATGTGGTCGGGGAGCTGTTTTTT. Its translation is CASSYSGQGNVVGELFF.

CDR3 sequence reads: CASSLRQAVQETQYF. For the CDR3, the DNA is TGTGCCAGCAGCCTTCGACAGGCGGTCCAAGAGACCCAGTACTTC. V gene TRBV6-1 combines with J gene TRBJ2-5; tentative D call: TRBD1 (6 bases). V was shortened by 6 bases and J by 1 base, with 15 bases between the two germline ends. Germline-derived CDR1 and CDR2 are MNHNS and SASEGT. This CDR3 contains 15 residues.

The rearrangement links TRBV20-1 to TRBJ2-7, with 10 positions matching TRBD2. In germline, CDR1 is DFQATT, CDR2 SNEGSKA (reference sequence). This CDR3 comprises 14 residues. J gave up 6 bases and V 3 bases, and 8 bases lay outside the gene matches. This CDR3 reads CSASSQREGFEQYF. CDR3 sequence (DNA): TGCAGTGCTAGCAGTCAGCGGGAGGGGTTCGAGCAGTACTTC.

The sample holds many counts of this clonotype. The rearrangement joins TRBV28 to TRBJ2-1, with D possibly being TRBD2 (7 bases). This CDR3 comprises 18 residues. V lost 8 bases and J 6 bases, leaving 29 bases between the germline ends. Germline CDR1 is MDHEN and CDR2 is SYDVKM. The CDR3 loop reads CASLSGGSSNKGGNEQFF. The CDR3 DNA is TGTGCCAGCCTAAGTGGCGGGAGTAGTAATAAAGGGGGCAATGAGCAGTTCTTC.

The rearrangement uses TRBV3-1 and TRBJ2-2; tentative D call: TRBD2 (5 bases). V lost 5 bases and J lost 1, with 8 bases in between. Germline V gives CDR1 LGHDT, CDR2 YNNKEL (reference sequence). The CDR3 contains 14 residues. The CDR3 loop is CASSAGGNTGELFF. The CDR3 DNA reads TGTGCCAGCAGCGCTGGAGGGAACACCGGGGAGCTGTTTTTT.

This clonotype turned up a few times. The chain is built from TRBV7-9 and TRBJ2-7; D ambiguous. CDR3 length: 12 amino acids. The V and J ends lost 3 bases and 3 bases respectively, with 6 bases between them. The germline gives CDR1 SEHNR, CDR2 FQNEAQ (reference sequence). CDR3 protein: CASSFSFYEQYF. CDR3 in DNA: TGTGCCAGCAGCTTCTCTTTCTACGAGCAGTACTTC.

This clonotype was counted many times. V usage is TRBV5-1 and J usage is TRBJ2-2, with D possibly TRBD2 on 5 matching bases. The length of the CDR3 is 15 residues. CDR1 is SGHRS, CDR2 YFSETQ, per germline. V lost 2 bases and J lost 2, with 10 bases in between. The CDR3 region is CASSFLRENTGELFF. In nucleotides, the CDR3 is TGCGCCAGCAGCTTTTTACGGGAAAACACCGGGGAGCTGTTTTTT.

The V call is TRBV20-1, the J call TRBJ2-4; TRBD1 is a possible D gene (6 bases). Germline-derived CDR1 and CDR2 are DFQATT and SNEGSKA (reference sequence). The length of the CDR3 is 14 residues. Trimming took off 3 bases at V and 1 base at J, with 10 bases between the two ends. The CDR3 loop reads CSARRQDAKNIQYF. In DNA, the CDR3 is TGCAGTGCTAGGCGACAGGATGCCAAAAACATTCAGTACTTC.

The sample holds many counts of this clonotype. This CDR3 is CASSLGGLAGFGVQFF. The CDR3 nucleotides read TGTGCCAGCAGCTTGGGCGGACTAGCGGGGTTTGGAGTGCAGTTCTTC. The chain combines TRBV7-8 with TRBJ2-1, with 12 bases that match TRBD2. Unmatched junction bases numbered 12, after V lost 3 bases and J lost 12 bases. This CDR3 region has 16 residues. The germline gives CDR1 SGHVS, CDR2 FQNEAQ.

This clonotype has only a few counts. The chain has TRBV5-1 and TRBJ2-3; possibly TRBD1 for D (5 bases). The germline V gene has CDR1 SGHRS and CDR2 YFSETQ. This CDR3 has 16 amino acids. Trimming took off 0 bases at V and 6 bases at J, with 17 bases between the two ends. The CDR3, as DNA: TGCGCCAGCAGCTTGGCCATTTCGTCCAGGGCGGATACGCAGTATTTT. It specifies CASSLAISSRADTQYF.

In this sample, this clonotype turned up a few times. This chain connects TRBV5-1 to TRBJ2-3, with D perhaps TRBD2 (6 bases). V was trimmed by 1 base and J by 3 bases, leaving 12 bases between them. CDR1 and CDR2 from the germline V gene are SGHRS and YFSETQ. The CDR3 consists of 15 residues. The CDR3 reads CASSLTSLMTDTQYF. CDR3 DNA sequence: TGCGCCAGCAGCTTGACTAGCCTTATGACAGATACGCAGTATTTT.

This clonotype was observed a handful of times. The rearrangement joins TRBV20-1 to TRBJ2-6; D remains unclear. There are 16 residues in the CDR3. Germline V lookup: CDR1 DFQATT, CDR2 SNEGSKA (reference sequence). V lost 0 bases and J lost 2, with 11 bases in between. The CDR3 DNA reads TGCAGTGCTAGAGACCCGTGGCAGACTGGGGCCAACGTCCTGACTTTC. Its translation is CSARDPWQTGANVLTF.